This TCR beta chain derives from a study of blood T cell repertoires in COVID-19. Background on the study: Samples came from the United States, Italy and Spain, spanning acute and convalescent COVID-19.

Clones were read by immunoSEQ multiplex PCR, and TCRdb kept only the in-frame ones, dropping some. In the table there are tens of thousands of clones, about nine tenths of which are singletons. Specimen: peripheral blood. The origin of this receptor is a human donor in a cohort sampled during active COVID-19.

DNA for the CDR3: TGTGCCATCGGCCAGGGGGCTGGTACTAATGAAAAACTGTTTTTT. The encoded protein is CAIGQGAGTNEKLFF. V is TRBV10-3 and J is TRBJ1-4; 8 bases line up with TRBD1. The CDR3 covers 15 residues. Germline CDR1 ENHRY, CDR2 SYGVKD. With 8 bases clipped from V and 2 bases from J, the junction kept 7 bases outside the gene matches.